Listed below are T cell receptor beta chains from one sample, sequenced in a study of radiotherapy plus CTLA-4 blockade in lung cancer. Sequenced by immunoSEQ multiplex PCR; TCRdb stores in-frame clones only, minus some. This sample yields about 46,000 clones, of which about three quarters are seen a single time; about 2.4% belongs to the top ten. This specimen consisted of peripheral blood, obtained from a patient treated with radiotherapy plus ipilimumab. The receptors derive from a human donor with non-small cell lung cancer whose response to radiotherapy plus ipilimumab could not be evaluated. The conserved cysteine and the conserved F or W are not part of the CDR3 here. Clone sizes are given selectively: once, few, many, or a class where the clone is expanded.

clone_size: -
v_call: TRBV19
cdr3_aa: ASNIGRGDTQY

clone_size: -
v_call: TRBV18
cdr3_aa: ASSPPERVRGEQF

clone_size: -
v_call: TRBV7-3
cdr3_aa: ASSRSGALAEEGEQY

clone_size: few
v_call: TRBV5-1
cdr3_aa: ASSSLHSSGGADTQY

clone_size: -
v_call: TRBV9
cdr3_aa: ASSVGEGREQY

clone_size: -
v_call: TRBV6-6
cdr3_aa: ASSNPQGFYEQY

clone_size: -
v_call: TRBV7-2
cdr3_aa: ASSSRTGYNEQY

clone_size: -
v_call: TRBV11-2
cdr3_aa: ASSSLKLTGSKSGETQY

clone_size: -
v_call: TRBV4-2
cdr3_aa: ASSQRPSARGGGGELF

clone_size: -
v_call: TRBV7-3
cdr3_aa: ASSLGQAGGPYEQY

clone_size: -
v_call: TRBV6-5
cdr3_aa: ASSSDSPPGGYT

clone_size: -
v_call: TRBV2
cdr3_aa: ASSVSGGYNEQF

clone_size: -
v_call: TRBV12-5
cdr3_aa: ASGLVRETQY

clone_size: -
v_call: TRBV5-1
cdr3_aa: ASSLGGGNEKLF

clone_size: -
v_call: TRBV7-2
cdr3_aa: ASSLWTGGSNQPQH

clone_size: -
v_call: TRBV28
cdr3_aa: ASSPPGTGVNYGYT

clone_size: -
v_call: TRBV27
cdr3_aa: ASSDTGTGGLGTQY

clone_size: -
v_call: TRBV5-6
cdr3_aa: ASSFRRDRGLSSGNTIY

clone_size: -
v_call: TRBV7-8
cdr3_aa: ASSLLESKQY

clone_size: -
v_call: TRBV2
cdr3_aa: ASSGQANEKLF

clone_size: -
v_call: TRBV18
cdr3_aa: ASSPNRGQSYGYT

clone_size: -
v_call: TRBV7-2
cdr3_aa: ASSLTSRETQY

clone_size: -
v_call: TRBV5-1
cdr3_aa: ASSLELAGGRGEQY

clone_size: -
v_call: TRBV9
cdr3_aa: ASSVSPVAGETQY

clone_size: -
v_call: TRBV4-3
cdr3_aa: ASSRGQQDSPLH

clone_size: -
v_call: TRBV5-1
cdr3_aa: ASGREGGSTEAF

clone_size: -
v_call: TRBV30
cdr3_aa: AWNQGSAYEQY

clone_size: -
v_call: TRBV6-5
cdr3_aa: ASSSPNRGYGYT

clone_size: -
v_call: TRBV28
cdr3_aa: ASSLPPYGRSSYNSPLH

clone_size: -
v_call: TRBV5-1
cdr3_aa: ASSPGGGAVYEQY

clone_size: -
v_call: TRBV7-2
cdr3_aa: ASSFGLAGGADTQY

clone_size: -
v_call: TRBV7-3
cdr3_aa: ASSPRVGAQF

clone_size: -
v_call: TRBV5-1
cdr3_aa: ASSFGQGAGDTQY

clone_size: -
v_call: TRBV23-1
cdr3_aa: ASSQSKGRPYEQY

clone_size: -
v_call: TRBV7-2
cdr3_aa: ASSKLTGKETQY

clone_size: -
v_call: TRBV4-3
cdr3_aa: ASSPWTGAAYEQY

clone_size: -
v_call: TRBV9
cdr3_aa: ASSVGISGAHQETQY

clone_size: once
v_call: TRBV4-2
cdr3_aa: ASSPERRETQY

clone_size: -
v_call: TRBV15
cdr3_aa: ATSTPGRGLEQY

clone_size: -
v_call: TRBV15
cdr3_aa: ATSPRRGQETQY

clone_size: -
v_call: TRBV5-4
cdr3_aa: ASSLPGGINSPLH

clone_size: -
v_call: TRBV5-1
cdr3_aa: ASRGGLAGEQTQY

clone_size: -
v_call: TRBV30
cdr3_aa: AWSANRRSYGYT

clone_size: -
v_call: TRBV9
cdr3_aa: ASSPMGGSNQPQH

clone_size: few
v_call: TRBV19
cdr3_aa: ASRLTRDTEAF

clone_size: -
v_call: TRBV5-4
cdr3_aa: ASSLGGSNEKLF

clone_size: -
v_call: TRBV29-1
cdr3_aa: SANSGTYEQY

clone_size: -
v_call: TRBV7-2
cdr3_aa: ASSPQGGQGETQY

clone_size: -
v_call: TRBV7-2
cdr3_aa: ASSRTSGGVQETQY

clone_size: -
v_call: TRBV28
cdr3_aa: ASSFRQGGQPQH

clone_size: few
v_call: TRBV7-9
cdr3_aa: ASSLTQGANEQF

clone_size: few
v_call: TRBV6-5
cdr3_aa: ASSRRQGGTEAF

clone_size: -
v_call: TRBV6-6
cdr3_aa: ASSPVAYGYT

clone_size: -
v_call: TRBV25-1
cdr3_aa: ASSDLAGGPYEQY

clone_size: -
v_call: TRBV9
cdr3_aa: ASSPTGVDTQY

clone_size: -
v_call: TRBV6-5
cdr3_aa: ASSSAYGGGNYGYT

clone_size: -
v_call: TRBV29-1
cdr3_aa: SVQGPTYEQY

clone_size: -
v_call: TRBV5-1
cdr3_aa: ASSWQPVEVNEQF